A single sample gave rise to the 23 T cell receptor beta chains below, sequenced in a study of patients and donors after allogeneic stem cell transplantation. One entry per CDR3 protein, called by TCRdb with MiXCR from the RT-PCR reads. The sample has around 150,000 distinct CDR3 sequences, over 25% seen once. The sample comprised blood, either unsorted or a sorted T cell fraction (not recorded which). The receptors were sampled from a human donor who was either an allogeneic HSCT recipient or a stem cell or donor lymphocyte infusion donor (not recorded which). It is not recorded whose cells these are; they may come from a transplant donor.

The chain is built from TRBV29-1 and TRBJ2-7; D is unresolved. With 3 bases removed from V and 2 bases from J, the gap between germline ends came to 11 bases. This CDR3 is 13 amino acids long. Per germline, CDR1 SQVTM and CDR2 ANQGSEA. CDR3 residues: CSVDVGSTYEQYF. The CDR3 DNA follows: TGCAGCGTTGACGTCGGCTCAACCTACGAGCAGTACTTC.

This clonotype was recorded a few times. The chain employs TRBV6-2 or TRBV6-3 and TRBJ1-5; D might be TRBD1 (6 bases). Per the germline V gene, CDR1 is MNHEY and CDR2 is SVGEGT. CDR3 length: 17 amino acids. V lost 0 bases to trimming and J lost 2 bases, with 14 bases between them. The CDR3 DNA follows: TGTGCCAGCAGTTACTCGGGGGCGAGGGGTCGCAATCAGCCCCAGCATTTT. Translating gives CASSYSGARGRNQPQHF.

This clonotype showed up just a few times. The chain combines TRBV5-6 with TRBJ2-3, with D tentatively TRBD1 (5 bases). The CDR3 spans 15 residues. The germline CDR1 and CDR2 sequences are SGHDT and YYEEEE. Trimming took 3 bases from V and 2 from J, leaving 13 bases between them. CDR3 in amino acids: CASSSSSTVTDTQYF. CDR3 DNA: TGTGCCAGCAGCTCCTCCTCGACAGTCACAGATACGCAGTATTTT.

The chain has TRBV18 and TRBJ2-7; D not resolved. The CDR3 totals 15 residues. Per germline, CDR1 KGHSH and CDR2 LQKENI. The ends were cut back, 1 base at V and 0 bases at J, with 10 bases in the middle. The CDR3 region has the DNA TGTGCCAGCTCACCACAGGGTTCTAGCTCCTACGAGCAGTACTTC. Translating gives CASSPQGSSSYEQYF.

CDR3 amino acids: CASSSRTVNNEQFF. CDR3 in DNA: TGTGCCAGCAGCTCGAGGACAGTAAACAATGAGCAGTTCTTC. The chain combines TRBV11-2 with TRBJ2-1; TRBD1 might be the D (6 bases). Germline loops: CDR1 SGHAT, CDR2 FQNNGV. Trimming left V 4 bases short and J 5 bases short, with 12 bases between. The CDR3 loop spans 14 amino acids.

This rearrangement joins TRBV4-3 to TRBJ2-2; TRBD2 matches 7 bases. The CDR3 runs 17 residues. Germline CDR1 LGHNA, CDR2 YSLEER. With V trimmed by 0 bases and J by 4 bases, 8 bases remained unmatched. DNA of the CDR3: TGCGCCAGCAGCCAAGAGTTAGGCGGGAGTCGCACCGGGGAGCTGTTTTTT. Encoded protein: CASSQELGGSRTGELFF.

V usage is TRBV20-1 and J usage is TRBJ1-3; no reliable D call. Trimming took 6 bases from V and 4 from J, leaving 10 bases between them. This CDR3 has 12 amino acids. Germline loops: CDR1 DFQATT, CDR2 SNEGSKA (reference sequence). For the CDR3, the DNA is TGCAGTGCCAGAAACCCCGGAAACACCATATATTTT. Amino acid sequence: CSARNPGNTIYF.

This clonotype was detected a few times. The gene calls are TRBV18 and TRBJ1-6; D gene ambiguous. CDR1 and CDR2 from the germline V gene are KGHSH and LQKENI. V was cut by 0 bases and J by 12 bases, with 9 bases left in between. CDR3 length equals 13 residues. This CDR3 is CASSPPEFGPLHF. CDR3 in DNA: TGTGCCAGCTCACCACCCGAATTCGGACCCCTCCACTTT.

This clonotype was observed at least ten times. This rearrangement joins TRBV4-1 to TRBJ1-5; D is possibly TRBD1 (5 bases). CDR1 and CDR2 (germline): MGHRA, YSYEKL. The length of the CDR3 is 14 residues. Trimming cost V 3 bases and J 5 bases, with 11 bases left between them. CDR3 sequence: CASSHPGLHQPQHF. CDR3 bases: TGCGCCAGCAGCCACCCAGGGTTGCATCAGCCCCAGCATTTT.

For the CDR3, the DNA is TGTGCCACCAGCAGACCGACAGGACAAGAGACCCAGTACTTC. Protein: CATSRPTGQETQYF. This chain uses TRBV15 with TRBJ2-5; TRBD1 might be the D (6 bases). CDR1 is LNHNV, CDR2 YYDKDF, per germline (reference sequence). The CDR3 consists of 14 residues. Trimming shortened V by 2 bases and J by 2 bases, and 9 bases separated the two germline ends.

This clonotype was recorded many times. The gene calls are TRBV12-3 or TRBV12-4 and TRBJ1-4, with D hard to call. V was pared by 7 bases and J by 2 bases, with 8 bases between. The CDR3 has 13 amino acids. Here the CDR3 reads CASKGITNEKLFF. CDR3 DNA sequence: TGTGCCAGCAAAGGGATTACTAATGAAAAACTGTTTTTT.

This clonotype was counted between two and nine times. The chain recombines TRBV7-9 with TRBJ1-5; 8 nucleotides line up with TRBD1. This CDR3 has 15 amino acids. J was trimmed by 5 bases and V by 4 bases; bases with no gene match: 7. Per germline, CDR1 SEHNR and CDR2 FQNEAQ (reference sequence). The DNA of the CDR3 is TGTGCCAGCAGCTCTAGCCGACAGGGGTATCAGCCCCAGCATTTT. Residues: CASSSSRQGYQPQHF.

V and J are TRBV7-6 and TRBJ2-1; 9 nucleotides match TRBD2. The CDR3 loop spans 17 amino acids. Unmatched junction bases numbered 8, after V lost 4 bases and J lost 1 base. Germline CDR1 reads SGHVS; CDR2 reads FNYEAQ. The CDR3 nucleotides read TGTGCCAGCAGCTCCAGGCTAGCGGGATTTTCCTACAATGAGCAGTTCTTC. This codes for CASSSRLAGFSYNEQFF.

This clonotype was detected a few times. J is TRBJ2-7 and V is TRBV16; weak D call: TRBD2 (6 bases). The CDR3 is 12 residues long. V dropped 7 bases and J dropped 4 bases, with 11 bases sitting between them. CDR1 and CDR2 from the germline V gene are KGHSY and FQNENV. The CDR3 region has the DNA TGTGCCAGCAAGTCGGCGGGGTACGAGCAGTACTTC. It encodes CASKSAGYEQYF.

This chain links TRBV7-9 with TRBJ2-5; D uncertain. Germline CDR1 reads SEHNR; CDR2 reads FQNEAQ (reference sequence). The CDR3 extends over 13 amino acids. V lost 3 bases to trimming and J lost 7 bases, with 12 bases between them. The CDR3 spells CASSFAISGTQYF. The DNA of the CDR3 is TGTGCCAGCAGCTTCGCTATATCGGGGACCCAGTACTTC.

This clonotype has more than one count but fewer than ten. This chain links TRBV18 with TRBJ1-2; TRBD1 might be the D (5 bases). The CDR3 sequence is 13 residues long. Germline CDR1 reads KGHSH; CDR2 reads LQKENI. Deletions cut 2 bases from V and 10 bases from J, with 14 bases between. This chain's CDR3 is CASSPRDAGDYTF. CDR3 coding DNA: TGTGCCAGCTCACCAAGGGACGCCGGTGACTACACCTTC.

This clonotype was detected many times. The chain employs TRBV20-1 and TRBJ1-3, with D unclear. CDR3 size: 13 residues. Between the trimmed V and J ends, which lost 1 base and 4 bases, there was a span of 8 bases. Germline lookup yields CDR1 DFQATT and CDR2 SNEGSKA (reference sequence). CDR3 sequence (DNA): TGCAGTGCTAGAGTCATTCTCGGAAACACCATATATTTT. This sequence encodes CSARVILGNTIYF.

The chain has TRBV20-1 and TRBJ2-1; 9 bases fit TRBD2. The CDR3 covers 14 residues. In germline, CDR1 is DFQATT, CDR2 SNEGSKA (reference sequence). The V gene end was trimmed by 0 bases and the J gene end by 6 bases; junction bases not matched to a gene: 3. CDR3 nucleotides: TGCAGTGCTAGAGATCTAGCGGGAAGCAATGAGCAGTTCTTC. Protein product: CSARDLAGSNEQFF.

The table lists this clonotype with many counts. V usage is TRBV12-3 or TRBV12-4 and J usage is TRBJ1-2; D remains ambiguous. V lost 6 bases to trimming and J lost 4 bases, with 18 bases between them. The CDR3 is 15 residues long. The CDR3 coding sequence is TGTGCCAGCAGGCCCTCGGGCGGGATATCCTATGGCTACACCTTC. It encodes CASRPSGGISYGYTF.

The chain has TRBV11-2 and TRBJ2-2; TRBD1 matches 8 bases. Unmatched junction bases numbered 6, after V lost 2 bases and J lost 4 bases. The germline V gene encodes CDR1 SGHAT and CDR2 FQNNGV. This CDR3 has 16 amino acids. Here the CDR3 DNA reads TGTGCCAGCAGCTTACAGGGGGCGAGTTTCACCGGGGAGCTGTTTTTT. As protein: CASSLQGASFTGELFF.

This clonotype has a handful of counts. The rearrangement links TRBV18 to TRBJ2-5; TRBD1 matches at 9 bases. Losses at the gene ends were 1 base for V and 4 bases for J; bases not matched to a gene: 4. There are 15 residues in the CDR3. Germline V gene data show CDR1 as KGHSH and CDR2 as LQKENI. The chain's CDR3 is CASSPRTGAVETQYF. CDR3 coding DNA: TGTGCCAGCTCACCACGGACAGGGGCCGTAGAGACCCAGTACTTC.

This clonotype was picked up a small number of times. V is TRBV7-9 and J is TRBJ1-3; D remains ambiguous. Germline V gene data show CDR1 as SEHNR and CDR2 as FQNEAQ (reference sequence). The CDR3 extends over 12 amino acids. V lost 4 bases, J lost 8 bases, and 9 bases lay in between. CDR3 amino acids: CASSSPSYTIYF. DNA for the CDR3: TGTGCCAGCAGCTCACCCTCATACACCATATATTTT.

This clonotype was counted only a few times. For the CDR3, the DNA is TGTGCCAGCAGTTTTGACAGGGGTGGTTCACCCCTCCACTTT. As protein: CASSFDRGGSPLHF. The chain employs TRBV27 and TRBJ1-6; TRBD1 aligns across 8 bases. The germline CDR1 and CDR2 sequences are MNHEY and SMNVEV (reference sequence). The V segment lost 3 bases and the J segment 9 bases; nucleotides outside the gene matches: 4. The CDR3 runs to 14 residues.